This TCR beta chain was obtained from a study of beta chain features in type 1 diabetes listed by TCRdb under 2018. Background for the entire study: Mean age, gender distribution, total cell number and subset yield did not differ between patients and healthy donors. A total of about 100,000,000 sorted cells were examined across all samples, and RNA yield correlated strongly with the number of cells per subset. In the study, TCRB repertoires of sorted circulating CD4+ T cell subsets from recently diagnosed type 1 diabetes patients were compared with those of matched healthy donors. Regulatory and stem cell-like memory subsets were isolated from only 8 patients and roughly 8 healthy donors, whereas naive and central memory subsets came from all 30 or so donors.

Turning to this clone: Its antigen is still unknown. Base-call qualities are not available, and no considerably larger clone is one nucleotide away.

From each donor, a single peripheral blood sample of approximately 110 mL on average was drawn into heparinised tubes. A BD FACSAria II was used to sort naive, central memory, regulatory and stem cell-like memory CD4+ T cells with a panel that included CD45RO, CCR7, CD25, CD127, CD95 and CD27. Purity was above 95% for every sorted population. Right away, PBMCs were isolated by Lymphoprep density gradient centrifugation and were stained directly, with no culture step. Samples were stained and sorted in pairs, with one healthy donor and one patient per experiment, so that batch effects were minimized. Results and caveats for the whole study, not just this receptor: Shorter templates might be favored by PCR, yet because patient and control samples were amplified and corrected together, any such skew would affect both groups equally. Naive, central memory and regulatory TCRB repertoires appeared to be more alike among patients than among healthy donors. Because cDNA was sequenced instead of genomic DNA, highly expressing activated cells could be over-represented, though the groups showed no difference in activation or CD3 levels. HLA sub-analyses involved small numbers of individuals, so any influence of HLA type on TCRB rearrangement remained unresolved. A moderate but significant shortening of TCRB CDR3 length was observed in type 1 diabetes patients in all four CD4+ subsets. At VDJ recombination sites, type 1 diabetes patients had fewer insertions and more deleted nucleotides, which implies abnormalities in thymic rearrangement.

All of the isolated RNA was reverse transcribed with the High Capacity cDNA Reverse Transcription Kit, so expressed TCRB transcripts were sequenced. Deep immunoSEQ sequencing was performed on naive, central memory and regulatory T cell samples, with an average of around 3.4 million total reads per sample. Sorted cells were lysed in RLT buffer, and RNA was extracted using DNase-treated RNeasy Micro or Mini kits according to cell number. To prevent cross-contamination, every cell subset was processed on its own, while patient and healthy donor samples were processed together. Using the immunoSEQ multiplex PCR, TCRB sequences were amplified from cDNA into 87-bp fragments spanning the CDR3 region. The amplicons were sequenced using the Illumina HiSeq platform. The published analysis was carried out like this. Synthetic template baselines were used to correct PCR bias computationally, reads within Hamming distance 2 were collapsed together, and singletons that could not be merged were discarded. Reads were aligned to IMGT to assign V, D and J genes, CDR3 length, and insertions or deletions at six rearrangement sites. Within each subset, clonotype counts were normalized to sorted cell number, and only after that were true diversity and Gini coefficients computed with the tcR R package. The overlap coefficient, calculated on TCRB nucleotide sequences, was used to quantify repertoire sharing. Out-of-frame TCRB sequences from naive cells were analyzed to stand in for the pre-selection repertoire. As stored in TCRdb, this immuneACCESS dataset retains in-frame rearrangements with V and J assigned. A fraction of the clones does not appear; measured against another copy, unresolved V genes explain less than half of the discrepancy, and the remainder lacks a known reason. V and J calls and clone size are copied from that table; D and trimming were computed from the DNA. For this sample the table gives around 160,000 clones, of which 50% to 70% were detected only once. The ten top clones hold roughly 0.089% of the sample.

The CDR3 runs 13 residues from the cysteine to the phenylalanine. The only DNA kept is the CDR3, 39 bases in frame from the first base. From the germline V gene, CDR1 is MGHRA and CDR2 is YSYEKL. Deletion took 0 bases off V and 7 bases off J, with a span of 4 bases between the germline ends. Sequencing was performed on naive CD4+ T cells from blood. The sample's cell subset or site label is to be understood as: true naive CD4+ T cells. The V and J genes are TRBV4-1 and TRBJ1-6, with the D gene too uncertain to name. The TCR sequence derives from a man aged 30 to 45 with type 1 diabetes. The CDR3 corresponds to CASSQDRNSPLHF. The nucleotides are TGCGCCAGCAGCCAAGATCGCAATTCACCCCTCCACTTT.